The 6 T cell receptor beta chains listed next were all sequenced from one sample in a study of OX40 agonist ivuxolimab in advanced cancers. The protocol used for the library was the immunoSEQ multiplex PCR assay. TCRdb obtained this table from immuneACCESS and retained in-frame rearrangements with V and J assigned. These tables miss some clones; where compared with another copy, unresolved V genes account for less than half of the shortfall, and the remainder is unexplained. This sample has approximately 76,000 clones in its table, and 70% to 90% of those were observed once. The ten biggest clones cover approximately 0.57% of the sample. The sequenced sample was CD4+ or CD8+ T cells sorted from blood, obtained in a trial of the OX40 agonist ivuxolimab. Source of these receptors: an adult with an advanced solid tumor such as melanoma, head and neck, liver or kidney cancer.

The chain combines TRBV5-5 with TRBJ2-5; no clear D. V gave up 0 bases and J gave up 4 bases, with 10 bases separating them. CDR3 size: 14 residues. CDR1 is SGHKS, CDR2 YYEKEE, per germline (reference sequence). The DNA for the CDR3 is TGTGCCAGCAGCTTGGGGCCGGACGGAGAGACCCAGTACTTC. The encoded protein is CASSLGPDGETQYF.

By frequency in the sample, this clone is medium-sized. The chain links TRBV19 to TRBJ2-2, with D possibly TRBD2 on 5 matching bases. V lost 6 bases to trimming and J lost 5 bases, with 19 bases between them. The germline V gene has CDR1 LNHDA and CDR2 SQIVND (reference sequence). The CDR3 length is 16 residues. The CDR3 DNA reads as TGTGCCAGTAGCAAAACTAGAAGGGTGGAGACCGGGGAGCTGTTTTTT. The encoded protein is CASSKTRRVETGELFF.

V and J are TRBV4-2 and TRBJ1-6; 7 bases align to TRBD1. This CDR3 comprises 16 residues. Trimming took 0 bases from V and 7 from J; bases not matched to a gene: 6. The germline V gene encodes CDR1 LGHNA and CDR2 YNFKEQ. DNA of the CDR3: TGTGCCAGCAGCCAAGAGGCAGGGGGATCCAATTCACCCCTCCACTTT. Translating gives CASSQEAGGSNSPLHF.

This CDR3 is CASRAQGGQGSYGYTF. In DNA, the CDR3 is TGTGCCAGCAGAGCTCAGGGGGGACAGGGCTCCTATGGCTACACCTTC. The chain employs TRBV2 and TRBJ1-2; 9 nucleotides agree with TRBD1. Germline V gives CDR1 SNHLY, CDR2 FYNNEI. V was clipped by 6 bases and J by 4 bases; unmatched bases: 12. There are 16 residues in the CDR3.

The rearrangement links TRBV7-2 to TRBJ2-1; the D gene is possibly TRBD1 (6 bases). Germline V CDR1 and CDR2: SGHTA, FQGNSA. This CDR3 has 19 amino acids. The V end was cut by 1 base, the J end by 7 bases, with 26 bases between. CDR3 DNA: TGTGCCAGCAGCTTAGAGTCTTTTGCCAGGGGTCCGCCCTCTAATGAGCAGTTCTTC. This gives the protein CASSLESFARGPPSNEQFF.

The chain recombines TRBV6-5 with TRBJ2-7; 10 bases are shared with TRBD1. CDR1 MNHEY and CDR2 SVGAGI come from the germline V gene. The length of the CDR3 is 14 residues. With 6 bases clipped from V and 3 bases from J, the junction kept 5 bases outside the gene matches. CDR3 region: CASRPGTGDYEQYF. CDR3 bases: TGTGCCAGCAGACCCGGGACAGGGGACTACGAGCAGTACTTC.